The clone carrying this TCR beta chain was recorded many times. Its antigen is as yet unknown. The time point denotes: newly diagnosed GD, antithyroid drugs for less than 3 months. Generation of the TCR library employed RNA extracted from PBMCs. The sample comes from a study of regulatory T cells in long-lasting Graves disease. The study's findings and limits: Persistent patients had a count of shared public clonotypes (more than 2,500) that exceeded that of new patients (around 1,000).

Arm-PCR of CDR3 regions and iRepertoire HTBI primers were used to build TCR beta libraries. TCRdb used MiXCR to reprocess the multiplex PCR reads, holding one entry per CDR3 protein. This table has 400,000 to 500,000 distinct CDR3 sequences, approximately 16% appearing once. CDR3 size: 10 residues. Trimming left V 6 bases short and J 9 bases short, with 6 bases between. Germline CDR1 and CDR2: SNHLY and FYNNEI. These data are also associated with another study on T cells in Graves' hyperthyroidism and ophthalmopathy. From that second work: HTBI primers were employed in a first-round RT-PCR of the TCR CDR3.

The receptor comes from a woman in her forties with Graves disease. Sequences were derived from peripheral blood mononuclear cells (PBMCs), sampled at new diagnosis, from a patient treated with antithyroid drugs. The genes are TRBV2 and TRBJ2-1; D tentatively fits TRBD1 or TRBD2 (5 bases each). DNA for the CDR3: TGTGCCAGCAGGGGACCTGAGCAGTTCTTC. It is translated as CASRGPEQFF.